This passage covers 18 T cell receptor beta chains from one sample sequenced in a study of graft-versus-host responses after intestinal transplantation (dated by TCRdb to about 2021). The library was generated by the immunoSEQ multiplex PCR assay. This immuneACCESS table, as held by TCRdb, lists in-frame sequences with V and J called but not all clones. Of the missing ones, under half trace to an unresolved V gene in checked studies; the others have no known cause. This sample holds 150,000 or so clones; nearly 95% were observed only once. The ten largest account for 0.19% of the sample. For these TCRs, the target antigens are not known. The time point tag for this specimen amounts to: cells obtained before transplantation from donor or recipient. Material: unstimulated CD4+ T cells sorted from spleen or lymph node cells, obtained before intestinal transplant. The receptors come from a human donor who received an intestinal transplant.

The V and J genes are TRBV5-5 and TRBJ1-2, with a weak D call TRBD1 (5 bases). Germline CDR1 reads SGHKS; CDR2 reads YYEKEE (reference sequence). The CDR3 totals 20 residues. The V end was cut by 2 bases, the J end by 3 bases, with 29 bases between. The CDR3 spells CASSFAWTLSLPGLDYGYTF. The CDR3 DNA sequence: TGTGCCAGCAGCTTTGCATGGACACTCAGTCTTCCGGGGTTAGACTATGGCTACACCTTC.

V is TRBV5-1 and J is TRBJ2-1; tentative D call: TRBD2 (6 bases). CDR1 and CDR2 from the germline V gene are SGHRS and YFSETQ. CDR3 length: 14 residues. Trimming took 4 bases from V and 3 from J, leaving 11 bases between them. The CDR3 is CASSPGTFYNEQFF. The CDR3 bases are TGCGCCAGCAGCCCCGGGACTTTCTACAATGAGCAGTTCTTC. Together with reference TRBV5-1 and TRBJ2-1, the CDR3 gives the full variable domain: KAGVTQTPRYLIKTRGQQVTLSCSPISGHRSVSWYQQTPGQGLQFLFEYFSETQRNKGNFPGRFSGRQFSNSRSEMNVSTLELGDSALYLCASSPGTFYNEQFFGPGTRLTVL.

This chain uses TRBV7-2 with TRBJ2-1; D uncertain. V was clipped by 0 bases and J by 5 bases, with 8 bases between them. CDR1 and CDR2 (germline): SGHTA, FQGNSA. There are 14 residues in the CDR3. The CDR3 reads CASSLAGKNNEQFF. The CDR3 region has the DNA TGTGCCAGCAGCTTAGCGGGTAAGAACAATGAGCAGTTCTTC.

This rearrangement joins TRBV4-3 to TRBJ1-1; no reliable D call. Trimming cost V 4 bases and J 0 bases, with 6 bases left between them. The V gene's germline CDR1 is LGHNA and CDR2 YSLEER. There are 13 residues in the CDR3. In DNA, the CDR3 is TGCGCCAGCAGCCGGGCCCTGAACACTGAAGCTTTCTTT. This encodes CASSRALNTEAFF.

The chain links TRBV27 to TRBJ2-1; 11 bases agree with TRBD2. CDR3 size: 17 residues. Unmatched junction bases numbered 6, after V lost 3 bases and J lost 2 bases. Looked up from germline, CDR1 is MNHEY and CDR2 is SMNVEV (reference sequence). The CDR3 region has the DNA TGTGCCAGCAGTTTCCTCGGGACTAGCGGTACCTACAATGAGCAGTTCTTC. Encoded protein: CASSFLGTSGTYNEQFF.

The sample holds one count of this clone. The rearrangement links TRBV2 to TRBJ2-1; no reliable D call. Trimming cost V 3 bases and J 12 bases, with 18 bases left between them. Germline CDR1 SNHLY, CDR2 FYNNEI. The CDR3 covers 14 residues. Written as DNA, the CDR3 is TGTGCCAGCAGTGAGGGCAGTCCCACGCGTGGGCAGTTCTTC. Translated, it gives CASSEGSPTRGQFF. The entire variable domain, with the rest obtained from reference TRBV2 and TRBJ2-1, is as follows: EPEVTQTPSHQVTQMGQEVILRCVPISNHLYFYWYRQILGQKVEFLVSFYNNEISEKSEIFDDQFSVERPDGSNFTLKIRSTKLEDSAMYFCASSEGSPTRGQFFGPGTRLTVL.

The J gene is TRBJ2-1, the V gene TRBV9, with D perhaps matching TRBD2 (6 bases). This CDR3 is 16 amino acids long. Deletions cut 4 bases from V and 2 bases from J, with 16 bases between. Germline lookup yields CDR1 SGDLS and CDR2 YYNGEE. DNA of the CDR3: TGTGCCAGCAGCTCATTAGCGGCTAACCCCTACAATGAGCAGTTCTTC. Its translation is CASSSLAANPYNEQFF.

This chain connects TRBV2 to TRBJ1-5, with D perhaps TRBD1 (6 bases). This CDR3 is 15 amino acids long. Trimming cost V 4 bases and J 5 bases, with 15 bases left between them. Germline lookup yields CDR1 SNHLY and CDR2 FYNNEI. The CDR3 sequence: CASSGRGGADQPQHF. Written as DNA, the CDR3 is TGTGCCAGCAGTGGAAGGGGGGGCGCCGATCAGCCCCAGCATTTT.

This clone was seen once. The same CDR3 is also encoded by other DNA sequences in this sample. The chain combines TRBV18 with TRBJ1-1; D uncertain. Germline assignment: CDR1 KGHSH and CDR2 LQKENI. Trimming stripped 1 base from V and 1 base from J, with 4 bases between. The CDR3 is 13 residues long. CDR3 in amino acids: CASSPQGNTEAFF. The DNA for the CDR3 is TGTGCCAGCTCACCACAGGGGAACACTGAAGCTTTCTTT.

The chain employs TRBV20-1 and TRBJ1-4, with TRBD1 as a possible D gene (6 bases). Germline values: CDR1 DFQATT, CDR2 SNEGSKA (reference sequence). The CDR3 consists of 10 residues. The V end was cut by 1 base, the J end by 14 bases, with 8 bases between. The DNA of the CDR3 is TGCAGTGCTAGAGGGGACAAGCTGTTTTTT. This codes for CSARGDKLFF.

The chain recombines TRBV5-4 with TRBJ1-4; no clear D gene. This CDR3 has 12 residues. V lost 0 bases, J lost 7 bases, and 4 bases lay in between. Germline V gives CDR1 SGHNT, CDR2 YYREEE (reference sequence). The CDR3 here is CASSLGTEKLFF. The CDR3 nucleotides read TGTGCCAGCAGCTTGGGAACTGAAAAACTGTTTTTT.

The chain is built from TRBV30 and TRBJ1-2, with 7 nucleotides matching TRBD1. The length of the CDR3 is 14 residues. CDR1 and CDR2 from the germline V gene are GTSNPN and SVGIG (reference sequence). Unmatched junction bases numbered 1, after V lost 0 bases and J lost 0 bases. As DNA, the CDR3 is TGTGCCTGGAGTGTCCAGGGGGCTAACTATGGCTACACCTTC. Translating it yields CAWSVQGANYGYTF.

The count of this clone is one. The chain is built from TRBV5-6 and TRBJ2-7; the match to TRBD2 covers 7 bases. V dropped 0 bases and J dropped 5; count of bases not matched to a gene: 8. The CDR3 sequence is 15 residues long. The germline gives CDR1 SGHDT, CDR2 YYEEEE. CDR3 nucleotide sequence: TGTGCCAGCAGCTTGGGCGCGGGGGTTATCCACGAGCAGTACTTC. Translated, it gives CASSLGAGVIHEQYF. The full variable domain, its missing parts supplied by reference TRBV5-6 and TRBJ2-7, is DAGVTQSPTHLIKTRGQQVTLRCSPKSGHDTVSWYQQALGQGPQFIFQYYEEEERQRGNFPDRFSGHQFPNYSSELNVNALLLGDSALYLCASSLGAGVIHEQYFGPGTRLTVT.

The chain recombines TRBV10-3 with TRBJ2-5; D is possibly TRBD1 (5 bases). Germline V gene lookup returns CDR1 ENHRY and CDR2 SYGVKD. The CDR3 has 14 amino acids. The germline V and J ends were trimmed by 2 bases and 2 bases, with 9 bases remaining between them. The CDR3 DNA reads as TGTGCCATCAGTGAGGGGCAGGGACAAGAGACCCAGTACTTC. It translates to CAISEGQGQETQYF.

The rearrangement uses TRBV12-5 and TRBJ1-1; no clear D. Trimming removed 1 base from V and 3 bases from J, with 6 bases in between. This CDR3 comprises 13 residues. Germline V lookup: CDR1 LGHNT, CDR2 FRNRAP. The CDR3, as DNA: TGTGCTAGTGGTTTGGGAGGGTACACTGAAGCTTTCTTT. Translation: CASGLGGYTEAFF. Full variable domain (outside the CDR3, taken from reference TRBV12-5 and TRBJ1-1): DARVTQTPRHKVTEMGQEVTMRCQPILGHNTVFWYRQTMMQGLELLAYFRNRAPLDDSGMPKDRFSAEMPDATLATLKIQPSEPRDSAVYFCASGLGGYTEAFFGQGTRLTVV.

In this sample, this clone turned up once. The rearrangement uses TRBV7-2 and TRBJ1-1, with a weak D call TRBD1 (5 bases). The germline CDR1 and CDR2 sequences are SGHTA and FQGNSA. Trimming took off 1 base at V and 7 bases at J, with 10 bases between the two ends. The CDR3 is made up of 13 amino acids. The CDR3 reads CASSLGQGIEAFF. The DNA for the CDR3 is TGTGCCAGCAGCTTAGGGCAGGGCATTGAAGCTTTCTTT.

The chain employs TRBV28 and TRBJ1-5, with TRBD1 as a possible D gene (5 bases). Germline CDR1 is MDHEN and CDR2 is SYDVKM. Between the trimmed V and J ends, which lost 3 bases and 3 bases, there was a span of 12 bases. This CDR3 region has 15 residues. CDR3 sequence (DNA): TGTGCCAGCAGTTTTAGGTTAGGGACCAATCAGCCCCAGCATTTT. Amino acid sequence: CASSFRLGTNQPQHF.

This sequence joins TRBV27 and TRBJ1-2; TRBD1 agrees at 9 bases. Losses at the gene ends were 4 bases for V and 6 bases for J; bases not matched to a gene: 6. CDR3 length: 14 amino acids. Germline assignment: CDR1 MNHEY and CDR2 SMNVEV (reference sequence). CDR3 region: CASSSSTGGNGYTF. The CDR3, as DNA: TGTGCCAGCAGTTCCTCGACAGGGGGAAATGGCTACACCTTC.